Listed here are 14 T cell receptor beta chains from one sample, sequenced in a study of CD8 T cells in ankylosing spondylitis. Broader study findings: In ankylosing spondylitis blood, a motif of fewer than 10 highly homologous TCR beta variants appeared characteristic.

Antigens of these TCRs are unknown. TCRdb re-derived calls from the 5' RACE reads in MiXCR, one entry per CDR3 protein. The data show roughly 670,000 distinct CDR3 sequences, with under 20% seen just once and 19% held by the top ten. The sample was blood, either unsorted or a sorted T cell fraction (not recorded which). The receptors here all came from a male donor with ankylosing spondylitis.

The CDR3: CASSVGQSGQFF. The CDR3 region has the DNA TGTGCCAGCAGCGTAGGTCAATCGGGGCAGTTCTTC. This chain links TRBV9 with TRBJ2-1; no reliable D call. The germline V and J ends were trimmed by 0 bases and 12 bases, with 10 bases remaining between them. The CDR3 runs 12 residues. Germline V CDR1 and CDR2: SGDLS, YYNGEE.

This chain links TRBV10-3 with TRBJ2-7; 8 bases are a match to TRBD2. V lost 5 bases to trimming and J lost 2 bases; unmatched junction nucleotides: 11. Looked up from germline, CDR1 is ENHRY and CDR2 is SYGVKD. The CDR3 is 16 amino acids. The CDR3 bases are TGTGCCATCAGTCAGAAAGCGGTAGCGGGGACCTACGAGCAGTACTTC. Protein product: CAISQKAVAGTYEQYF.

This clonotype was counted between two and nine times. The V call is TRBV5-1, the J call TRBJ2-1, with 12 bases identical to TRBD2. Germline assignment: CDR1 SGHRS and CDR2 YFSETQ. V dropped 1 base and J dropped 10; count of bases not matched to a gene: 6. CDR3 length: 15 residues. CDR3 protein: CASSLRASGGAEQFF. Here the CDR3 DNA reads TGCGCCAGCAGCTTGAGGGCTAGCGGGGGGGCCGAGCAGTTCTTC.

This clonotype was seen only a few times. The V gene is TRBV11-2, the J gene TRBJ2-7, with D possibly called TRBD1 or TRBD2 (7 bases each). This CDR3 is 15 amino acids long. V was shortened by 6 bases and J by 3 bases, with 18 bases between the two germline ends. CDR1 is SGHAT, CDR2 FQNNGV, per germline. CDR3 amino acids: CASSSGGGGGYEQYF. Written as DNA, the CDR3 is TGTGCCAGCAGTTCGGGAGGAGGGGGCGGCTACGAGCAGTACTTC. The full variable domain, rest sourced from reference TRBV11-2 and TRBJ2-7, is EAGVAQSPRYKIIEKRQSVAFWCNPISGHATLYWYQQILGQGPKLLIQFQNNGVVDDSQLPKDRFSAERLKGVDSTLKIQPAKLEDSAVYLCASSSGGGGGYEQYFGPGTRLTVT.

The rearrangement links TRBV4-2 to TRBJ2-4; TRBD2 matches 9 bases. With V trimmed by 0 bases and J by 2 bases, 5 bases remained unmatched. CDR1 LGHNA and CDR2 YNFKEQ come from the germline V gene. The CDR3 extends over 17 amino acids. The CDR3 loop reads CASSQDPSGGTKNIQYF. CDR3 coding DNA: TGTGCCAGCAGCCAAGATCCCAGCGGGGGGACCAAAAACATTCAGTACTTC.

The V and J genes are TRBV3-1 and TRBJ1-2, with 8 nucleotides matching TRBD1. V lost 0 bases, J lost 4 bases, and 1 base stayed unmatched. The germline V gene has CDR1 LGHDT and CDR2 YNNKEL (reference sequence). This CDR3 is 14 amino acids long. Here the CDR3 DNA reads TGTGCCAGCAGCCAAGAGACAGGGGTCTATGGCTACACCTTC. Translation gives CASSQETGVYGYTF.

This CDR3 is CASSPQMEAGETQYF. In DNA, the CDR3 is TGTGCCAGCTCACCACAAATGGAAGCTGGCGAGACCCAGTACTTC. The rearrangement joins TRBV18 to TRBJ2-5; D is uncertain. From germline, CDR1 is KGHSH and CDR2 LQKENI. This CDR3 contains 15 residues. The V end was cut by 1 base, the J end by 5 bases, with 14 bases between.

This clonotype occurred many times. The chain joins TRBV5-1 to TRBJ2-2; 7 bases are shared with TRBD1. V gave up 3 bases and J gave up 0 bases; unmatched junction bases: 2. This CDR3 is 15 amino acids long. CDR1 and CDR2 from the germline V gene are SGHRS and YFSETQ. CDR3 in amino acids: CASSSGTANTGELFF. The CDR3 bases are TGCGCCAGCAGCTCCGGGACAGCGAACACCGGGGAGCTGTTTTTT.

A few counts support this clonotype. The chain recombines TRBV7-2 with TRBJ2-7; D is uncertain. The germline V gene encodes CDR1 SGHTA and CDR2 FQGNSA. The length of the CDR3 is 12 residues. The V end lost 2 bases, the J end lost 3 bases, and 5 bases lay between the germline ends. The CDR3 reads CASSLRVYEQYF. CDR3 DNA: TGTGCCAGCAGCTTAAGGGTCTACGAGCAGTACTTC.

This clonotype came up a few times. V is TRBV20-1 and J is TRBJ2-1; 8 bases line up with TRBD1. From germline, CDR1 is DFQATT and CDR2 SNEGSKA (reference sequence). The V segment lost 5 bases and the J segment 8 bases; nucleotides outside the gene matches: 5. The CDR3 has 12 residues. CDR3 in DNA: TGCAGTGCTTCGGACAGGGTGGATGAGCAGTTCTTC. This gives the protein CSASDRVDEQFF.

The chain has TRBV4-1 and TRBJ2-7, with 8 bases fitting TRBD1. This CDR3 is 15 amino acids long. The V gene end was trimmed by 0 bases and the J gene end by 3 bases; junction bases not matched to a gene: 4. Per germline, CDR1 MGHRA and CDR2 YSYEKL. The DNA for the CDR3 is TGCGCCAGCAGCCAAGATAGGGACAGGAACTACGAGCAGTACTTC. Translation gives CASSQDRDRNYEQYF.

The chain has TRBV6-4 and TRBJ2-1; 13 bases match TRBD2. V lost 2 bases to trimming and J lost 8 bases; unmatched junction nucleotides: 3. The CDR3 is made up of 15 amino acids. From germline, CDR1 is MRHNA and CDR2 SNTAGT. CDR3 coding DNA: TGTGCCAGCAGTGACACTAGCGGGGGGGCCGATGAGCAGTTCTTC. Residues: CASSDTSGGADEQFF.

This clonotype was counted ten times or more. CDR3 nucleotides: TGCGCCAGCAGCTGGGACGGGGATACGCAGTATTTT. It encodes CASSWDGDTQYF. This chain joins TRBV5-1 and TRBJ2-3; D may correspond to TRBD1 or TRBD2 (5 bases each). V dropped 3 bases and J dropped 6 bases, with 8 bases sitting between them. The V gene's germline CDR1 is SGHRS and CDR2 YFSETQ. The CDR3 runs 12 residues.

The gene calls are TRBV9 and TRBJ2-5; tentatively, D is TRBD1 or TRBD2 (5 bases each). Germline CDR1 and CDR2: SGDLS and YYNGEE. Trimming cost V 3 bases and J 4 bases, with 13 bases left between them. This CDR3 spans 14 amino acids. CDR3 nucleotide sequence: TGTGCCAGCAGCGGAGGGGTTCACGTAGAGACCCAGTACTTC. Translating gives CASSGGVHVETQYF.